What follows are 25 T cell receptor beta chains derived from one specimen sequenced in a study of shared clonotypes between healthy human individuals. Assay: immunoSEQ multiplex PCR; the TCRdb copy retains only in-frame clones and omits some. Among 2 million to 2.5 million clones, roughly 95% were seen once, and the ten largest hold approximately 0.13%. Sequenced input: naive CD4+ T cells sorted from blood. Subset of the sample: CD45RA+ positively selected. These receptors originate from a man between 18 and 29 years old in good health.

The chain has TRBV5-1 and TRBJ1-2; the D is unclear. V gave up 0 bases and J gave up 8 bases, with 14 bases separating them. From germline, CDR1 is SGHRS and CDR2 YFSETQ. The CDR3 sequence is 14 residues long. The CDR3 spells CASSLEGTSSGYTF. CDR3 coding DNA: TGCGCCAGCAGCTTGGAAGGCACCTCGAGCGGCTACACCTTC. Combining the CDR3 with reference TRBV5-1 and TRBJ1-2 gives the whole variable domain KAGVTQTPRYLIKTRGQQVTLSCSPISGHRSVSWYQQTPGQGLQFLFEYFSETQRNKGNFPGRFSGRQFSNSRSEMNVSTLELGDSALYLCASSLEGTSSGYTFGSGTRLTVV.

The CDR3 is CASSEGPHGSTYGYTF. The CDR3 region has the DNA TGTGCCAGCAGTGAAGGGCCCCATGGCAGTACTTATGGCTACACCTTC. The chain couples TRBV2 to TRBJ1-2; D ambiguous. Germline loops: CDR1 SNHLY, CDR2 FYNNEI. V was cut by 1 base and J by 5 bases, with 17 bases left in between. CDR3 size: 16 residues.

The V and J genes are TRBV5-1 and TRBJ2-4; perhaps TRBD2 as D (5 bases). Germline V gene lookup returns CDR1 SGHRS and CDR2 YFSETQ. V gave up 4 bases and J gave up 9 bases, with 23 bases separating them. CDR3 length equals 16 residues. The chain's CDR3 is CASSPTTPGIHGIQYF. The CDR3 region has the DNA TGCGCCAGCAGCCCTACGACACCCGGGATTCATGGCATTCAGTACTTC.

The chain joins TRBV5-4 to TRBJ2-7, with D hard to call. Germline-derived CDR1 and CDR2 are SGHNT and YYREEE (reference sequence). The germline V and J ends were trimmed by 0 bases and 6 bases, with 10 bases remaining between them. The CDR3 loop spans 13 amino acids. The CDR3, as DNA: TGTGCCAGCAGCTTGGATGGGTTGCTCGAGCAGTACTTC. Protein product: CASSLDGLLEQYF.

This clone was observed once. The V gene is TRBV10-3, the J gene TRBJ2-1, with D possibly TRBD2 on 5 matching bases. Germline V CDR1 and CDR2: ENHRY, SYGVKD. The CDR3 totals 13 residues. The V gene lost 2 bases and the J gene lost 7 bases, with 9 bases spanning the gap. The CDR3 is CAISEPSRNEQFF. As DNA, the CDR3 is TGTGCCATCAGTGAGCCTAGCAGGAATGAGCAGTTCTTC.

CDR3 in amino acids: CASSEMGAGNTIYF. CDR3 bases: TGTGCCAGCAGTGAAATGGGCGCTGGAAACACCATATATTTT. The chain links TRBV25-1 to TRBJ1-3; D gene uncertain. The CDR3 consists of 14 residues. With 2 bases removed from V and 2 bases from J, the gap between germline ends came to 7 bases. CDR1 is MGHDK and CDR2 is SYGVNS in the germline V gene.

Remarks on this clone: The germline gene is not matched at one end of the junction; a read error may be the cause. In DNA, the CDR3 is TGCGCCAGCAGCCAAGATCTAGCGGGAGGCTCCAACGAGCAGTACTTC. This translates into CASSQDLAGGSNEQYF. The V call is TRBV4-3, the J call TRBJ2-7, with TRBD2 identical over 11 bases. Germline V gene sequence: CDR1 LGHNA, CDR2 YSLEER. There are 16 residues in the CDR3.

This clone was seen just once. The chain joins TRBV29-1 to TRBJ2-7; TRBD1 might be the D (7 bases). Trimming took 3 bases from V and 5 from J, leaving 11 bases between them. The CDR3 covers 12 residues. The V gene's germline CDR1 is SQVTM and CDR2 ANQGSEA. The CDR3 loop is CSVDQGGNEQYF. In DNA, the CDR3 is TGCAGCGTTGACCAGGGGGGCAACGAGCAGTACTTC.

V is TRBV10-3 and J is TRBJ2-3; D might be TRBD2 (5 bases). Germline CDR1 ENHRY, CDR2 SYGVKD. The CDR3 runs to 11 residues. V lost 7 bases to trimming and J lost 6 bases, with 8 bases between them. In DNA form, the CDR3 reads TGTGCCATCATCTCGGGGGATACGCAGTATTTT. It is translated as CAIISGDTQYF.

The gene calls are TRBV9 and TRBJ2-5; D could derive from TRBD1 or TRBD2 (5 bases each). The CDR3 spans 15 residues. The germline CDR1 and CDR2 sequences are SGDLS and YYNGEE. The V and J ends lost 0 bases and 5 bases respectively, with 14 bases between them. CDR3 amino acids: CASSVGQQRRETQYF. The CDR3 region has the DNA TGTGCCAGCAGCGTAGGACAGCAGCGGCGGGAGACCCAGTACTTC.

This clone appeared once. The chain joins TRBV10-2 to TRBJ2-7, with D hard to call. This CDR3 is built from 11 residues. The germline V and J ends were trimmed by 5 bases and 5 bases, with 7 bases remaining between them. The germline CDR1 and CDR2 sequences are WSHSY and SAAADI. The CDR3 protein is CASSPYDEQYF. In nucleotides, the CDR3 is TGCGCCAGCAGTCCCTACGACGAGCAGTACTTC.

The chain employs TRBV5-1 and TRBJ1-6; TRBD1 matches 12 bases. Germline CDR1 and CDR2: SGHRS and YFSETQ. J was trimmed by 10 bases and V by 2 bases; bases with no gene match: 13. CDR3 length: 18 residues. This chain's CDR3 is CASSFGEGTGGAGSPLHF. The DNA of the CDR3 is TGCGCCAGCAGCTTCGGGGAGGGGACAGGGGGCGCGGGATCACCCCTCCACTTT. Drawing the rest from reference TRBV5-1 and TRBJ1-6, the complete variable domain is KAGVTQTPRYLIKTRGQQVTLSCSPISGHRSVSWYQQTPGQGLQFLFEYFSETQRNKGNFPGRFSGRQFSNSRSEMNVSTLELGDSALYLCASSFGEGTGGAGSPLHFGNGTRLTVT.

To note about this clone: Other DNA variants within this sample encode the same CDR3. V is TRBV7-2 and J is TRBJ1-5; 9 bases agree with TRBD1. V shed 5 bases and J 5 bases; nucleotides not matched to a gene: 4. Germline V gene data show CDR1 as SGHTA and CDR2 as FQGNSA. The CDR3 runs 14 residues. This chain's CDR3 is CASSLRQGDQPQHF. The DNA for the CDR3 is TGTGCCAGCAGCCTCCGACAGGGGGATCAGCCCCAGCATTTT.

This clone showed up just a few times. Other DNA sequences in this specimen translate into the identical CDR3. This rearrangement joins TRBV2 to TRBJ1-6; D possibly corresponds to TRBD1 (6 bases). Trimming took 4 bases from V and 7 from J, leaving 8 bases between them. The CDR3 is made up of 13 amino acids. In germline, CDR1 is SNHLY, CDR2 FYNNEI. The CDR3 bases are TGTGCCAGCAGTGCAGGGGTGAATTCACCCCTCCACTTT. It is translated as CASSAGVNSPLHF.

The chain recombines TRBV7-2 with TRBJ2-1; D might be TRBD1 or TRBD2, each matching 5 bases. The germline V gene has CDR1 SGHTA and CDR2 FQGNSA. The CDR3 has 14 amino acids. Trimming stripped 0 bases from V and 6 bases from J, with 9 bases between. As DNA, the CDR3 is TGTGCCAGCAGCTTAGCTGGGACGAGCAATGAGCAGTTCTTC. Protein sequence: CASSLAGTSNEQFF.

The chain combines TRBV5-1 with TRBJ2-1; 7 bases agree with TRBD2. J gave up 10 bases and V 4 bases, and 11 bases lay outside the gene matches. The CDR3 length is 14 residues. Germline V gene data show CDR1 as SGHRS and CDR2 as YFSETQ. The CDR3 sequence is CASSAGPTSVEQFF. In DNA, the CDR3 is TGCGCCAGCAGCGCAGGGCCCACTAGCGTCGAGCAGTTCTTC.

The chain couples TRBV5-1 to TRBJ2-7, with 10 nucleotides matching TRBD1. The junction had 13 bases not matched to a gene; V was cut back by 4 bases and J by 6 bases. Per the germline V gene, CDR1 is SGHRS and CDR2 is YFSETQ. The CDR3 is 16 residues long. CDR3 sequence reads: CASSPISGQGRGEQYF. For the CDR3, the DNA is TGCGCCAGCAGCCCGATCTCGGGACAGGGGCGAGGCGAGCAGTACTTC.

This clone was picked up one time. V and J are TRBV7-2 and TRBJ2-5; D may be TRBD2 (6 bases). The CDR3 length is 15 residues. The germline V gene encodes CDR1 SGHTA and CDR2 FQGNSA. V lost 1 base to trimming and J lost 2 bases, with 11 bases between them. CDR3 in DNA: TGTGCCAGCAGCTTAGGAGCGGGTAGACAAGAGACCCAGTACTTC. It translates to CASSLGAGRQETQYF.

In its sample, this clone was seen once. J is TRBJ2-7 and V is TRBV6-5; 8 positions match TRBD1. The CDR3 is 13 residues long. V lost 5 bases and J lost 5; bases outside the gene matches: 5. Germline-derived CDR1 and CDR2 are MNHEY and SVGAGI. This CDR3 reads CASSTRTGNEQYF. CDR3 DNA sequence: TGTGCCAGCAGTACCAGGACAGGGAACGAGCAGTACTTC.

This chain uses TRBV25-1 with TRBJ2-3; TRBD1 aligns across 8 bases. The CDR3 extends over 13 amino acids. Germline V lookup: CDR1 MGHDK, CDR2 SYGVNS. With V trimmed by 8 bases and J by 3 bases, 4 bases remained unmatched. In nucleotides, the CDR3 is TGTGCCAGCGGCAGGACAGGGACAGATACGCAGTATTTT. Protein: CASGRTGTDTQYF.

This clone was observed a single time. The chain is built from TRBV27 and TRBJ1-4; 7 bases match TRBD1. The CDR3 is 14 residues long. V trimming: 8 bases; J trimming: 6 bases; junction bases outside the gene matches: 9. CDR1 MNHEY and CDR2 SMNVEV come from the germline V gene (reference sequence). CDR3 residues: CASSVGTEDEKLFF. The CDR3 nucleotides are TGTGCCAGCTCCGTCGGGACAGAGGATGAAAAACTGTTTTTT.

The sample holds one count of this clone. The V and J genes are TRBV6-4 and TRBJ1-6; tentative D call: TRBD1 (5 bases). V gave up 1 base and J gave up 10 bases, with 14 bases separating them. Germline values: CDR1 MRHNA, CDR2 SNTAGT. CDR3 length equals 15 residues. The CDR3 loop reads CASSDWGQGWSPLHF. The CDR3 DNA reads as TGTGCCAGCAGTGACTGGGGTCAGGGCTGGTCACCCCTCCACTTT.

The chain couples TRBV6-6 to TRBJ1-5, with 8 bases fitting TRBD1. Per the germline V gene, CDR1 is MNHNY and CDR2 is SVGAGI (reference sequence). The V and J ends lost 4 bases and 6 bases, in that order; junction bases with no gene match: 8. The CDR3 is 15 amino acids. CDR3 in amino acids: CASSLAGGEAQPQHF. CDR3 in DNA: TGTGCCAGCAGTTTAGCAGGGGGCGAAGCTCAGCCCCAGCATTTT.

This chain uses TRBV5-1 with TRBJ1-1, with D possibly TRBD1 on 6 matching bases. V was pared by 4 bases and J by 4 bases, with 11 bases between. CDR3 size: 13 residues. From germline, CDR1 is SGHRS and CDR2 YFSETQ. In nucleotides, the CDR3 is TGCGCCAGCAGCCTGTCAGGGGTCACTGAAGCTTTCTTT. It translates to CASSLSGVTEAFF.

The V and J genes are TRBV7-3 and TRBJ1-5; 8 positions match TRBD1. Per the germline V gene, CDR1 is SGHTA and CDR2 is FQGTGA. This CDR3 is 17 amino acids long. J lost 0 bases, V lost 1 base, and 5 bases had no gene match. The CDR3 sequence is CASSLKMDRDSNQPQHF. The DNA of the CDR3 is TGTGCCAGCAGCTTAAAAATGGACAGGGATAGCAATCAGCCCCAGCATTTT.